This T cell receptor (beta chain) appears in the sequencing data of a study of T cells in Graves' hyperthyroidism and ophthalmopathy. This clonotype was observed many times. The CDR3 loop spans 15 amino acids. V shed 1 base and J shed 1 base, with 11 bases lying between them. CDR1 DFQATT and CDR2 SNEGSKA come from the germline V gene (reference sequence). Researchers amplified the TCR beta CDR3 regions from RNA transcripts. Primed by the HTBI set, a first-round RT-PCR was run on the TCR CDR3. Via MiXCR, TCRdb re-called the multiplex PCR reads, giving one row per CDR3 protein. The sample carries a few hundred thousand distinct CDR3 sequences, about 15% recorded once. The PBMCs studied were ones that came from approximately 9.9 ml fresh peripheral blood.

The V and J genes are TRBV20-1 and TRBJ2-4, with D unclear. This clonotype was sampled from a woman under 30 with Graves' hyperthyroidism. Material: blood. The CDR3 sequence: CSARGGSGAKNIQYF. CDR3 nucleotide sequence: TGCAGTGCTAGAGGAGGCAGTGGGGCCAAAAACATTCAGTACTTC.